Listed below are T cell receptor beta chains from one sample, sequenced in a study of cytomegalovirus exposure and HLA in healthy donors. Only in-frame clones appear in the TCRdb table, and some are missing; sequencing was by immunoSEQ multiplex PCR. The sample includes about 110,000 clones, around 76% of them seen just once. The sequenced sample consisted of PBMCs. The receptors shown here come from a woman between 50 and 59 years old in good health and CMV-seropositive. CDR3s include the opening cysteine and the closing phenylalanine or tryptophan. A D gene is named only where the DNA matches it firmly. Rows give clone size only sometimes, using once, few, many, or a class for an expanded clone.

j_call: TRBJ2-2; clone_size: NA; d_call: NA; v_call: TRBV6-5; cdr3_aa: CAGSSTGLGNTGELFF; cdr3_nt: TGTGCCGGCAGTTCTACAGGGTTGGGAAACACCGGGGAGCTGTTTTTT
j_call: TRBJ2-7; clone_size: NA; d_call: TRBD1; v_call: TRBV7-9; cdr3_aa: CASSLRDRWSDEQYF; cdr3_nt: TGTGCCAGCAGCTTACGGGACAGGTGGTCGGACGAGCAGTACTTC
j_call: TRBJ2-7; clone_size: NA; d_call: TRBD1; v_call: TRBV7-6; cdr3_aa: CASRPSRTGTSEQYF; cdr3_nt: TGTGCCAGCAGACCTAGCAGGACAGGAACCTCCGAGCAGTACTTC
j_call: TRBJ2-5; clone_size: NA; d_call: NA; v_call: TRBV6-6; cdr3_aa: CASSFGLLLETQYF; cdr3_nt: TGTGCCAGCAGCTTCGGACTACTTCTAGAGACCCAGTACTTC
j_call: TRBJ1-6; clone_size: NA; d_call: TRBD1; v_call: TRBV5-6; cdr3_aa: CASSRVSGQSNSPLHF; cdr3_nt: TGTGCCAGCAGCCGTGTCTCGGGACAGTCTAATTCACCCCTCCACTTT
j_call: TRBJ2-5; clone_size: once; d_call: TRBD1; v_call: TRBV5-4; cdr3_aa: CASSPTGGLEETQYF; cdr3_nt: TGTGCCAGCAGCCCAACAGGGGGCCTGGAAGAGACCCAGTACTTC
j_call: TRBJ1-1; clone_size: once; d_call: NA; v_call: TRBV19; cdr3_aa: CASSMYPFGGNTEAFF; cdr3_nt: TGTGCCAGTAGTATGTACCCCTTCGGGGGGAACACTGAAGCTTTCTTT
j_call: TRBJ1-1; clone_size: NA; d_call: NA; v_call: TRBV7-9; cdr3_aa: CASSIDRKEAFF; cdr3_nt: TGTGCCAGCAGCATAGACAGGAAGGAAGCTTTCTTT
j_call: TRBJ1-4; clone_size: few; d_call: NA; v_call: TRBV28; cdr3_aa: CAISGGGRYEKLFF; cdr3_nt: TGTGCCATCTCGGGGGGAGGTAGATATGAAAAACTGTTTTTT
j_call: TRBJ2-1; clone_size: few; d_call: TRBD2; v_call: TRBV15; cdr3_aa: CATASGGMGEQFF; cdr3_nt: TGTGCCACCGCTAGCGGGGGCATGGGGGAGCAGTTCTTC
j_call: TRBJ2-7; clone_size: few; d_call: NA; v_call: TRBV5-1; cdr3_aa: CASSLAITGFPYEQYF; cdr3_nt: TGCGCCAGCAGCTTGGCTATAACAGGGTTTCCCTACGAGCAGTACTTC
j_call: TRBJ1-2; clone_size: few; d_call: NA; v_call: TRBV5-4; cdr3_aa: CASSLSGQAYGYTF; cdr3_nt: TGTGCCAGCAGCTTGTCGGGACAAGCCTATGGCTACACCTTC
j_call: TRBJ1-6; clone_size: NA; d_call: NA; v_call: TRBV27; cdr3_aa: CASRSIPSSYNSPLHF; cdr3_nt: TGTGCCAGCAGATCGATCCCCAGCTCCTATAATTCACCCCTCCACTTT
j_call: TRBJ1-2; clone_size: NA; d_call: TRBD1; v_call: TRBV15; cdr3_aa: CATSSIGQGGNYGYTF; cdr3_nt: TGTGCCACCAGCAGTATAGGACAGGGTGGGAACTATGGCTACACCTTC
j_call: TRBJ1-2; clone_size: NA; d_call: NA; v_call: TRBV19; cdr3_aa: CASNEWPGIGYTF; cdr3_nt: TGTGCCAGTAATGAGTGGCCAGGGATTGGCTACACCTTC
j_call: TRBJ2-3; clone_size: NA; d_call: TRBD1; v_call: TRBV7-9; cdr3_aa: CASSFDRGTDTQYF; cdr3_nt: TGTGCCAGCAGTTTCGACAGGGGCACAGATACGCAGTATTTT
j_call: TRBJ1-6; clone_size: NA; d_call: NA; v_call: TRBV7-5; cdr3_aa: CARTRSNSPLHF; cdr3_nt: TGTGCCAGAACTCGGTCTAATTCACCCCTCCACTTT
j_call: TRBJ2-1; clone_size: NA; d_call: NA; v_call: TRBV9; cdr3_aa: CASSVDSSYNEQFF; cdr3_nt: TGTGCCAGCAGCGTAGACAGCTCCTACAATGAGCAGTTCTTC
j_call: TRBJ2-3; clone_size: few; d_call: NA; v_call: TRBV4-1; cdr3_aa: CASSQASTPQGLEDTQYF; cdr3_nt: TGCGCCAGCAGCCAAGCTTCAACTCCCCAGGGGCTGGAAGATACGCAGTATTTT
j_call: TRBJ1-6; clone_size: NA; d_call: TRBD1; v_call: TRBV5-6; cdr3_aa: CASSQGVSYNSPLHF; cdr3_nt: TGTGCCAGCAGCCAGGGGGTCTCCTATAATTCACCCCTCCACTTT
j_call: TRBJ1-5; clone_size: NA; d_call: NA; v_call: TRBV28; cdr3_aa: CASNLRGGQPQHF; cdr3_nt: TGTGCCAGCAACCTCAGGGGTGGGCAGCCCCAGCATTTT
j_call: TRBJ2-6; clone_size: NA; d_call: TRBD1; v_call: TRBV29-1; cdr3_aa: CSVGTGGSGANVLTF; cdr3_nt: TGCAGCGTGGGGACAGGGGGCTCTGGGGCCAACGTCCTGACTTTC
j_call: TRBJ1-1; clone_size: NA; d_call: NA; v_call: TRBV6-4; cdr3_aa: CASSTGTKENTEAFF; cdr3_nt: TGTGCCAGCAGTACCGGAACTAAGGAAAACACTGAAGCTTTCTTT
j_call: TRBJ2-2; clone_size: NA; d_call: NA; v_call: TRBV9; cdr3_aa: CASSNKNTGELFF; cdr3_nt: TGTGCCAGCAGCAACAAGAACACCGGGGAGCTGTTTTTT
j_call: TRBJ1-6; clone_size: NA; d_call: NA; v_call: TRBV6-1; cdr3_aa: CASSESIGGGYNSPLHF; cdr3_nt: TGTGCCAGCAGTGAATCGATCGGGGGGGGTTATAATTCACCCCTCCACTTT
j_call: TRBJ2-7; clone_size: few; d_call: NA; v_call: TRBV5-1; cdr3_aa: CASSSWGGGTGSEAYEHYF; cdr3_nt: NA
j_call: TRBJ2-2; clone_size: NA; d_call: NA; v_call: TRBV19; cdr3_aa: CASSMTVTGELFF; cdr3_nt: TGTGCCAGTAGTATGACAGTCACCGGGGAGCTGTTTTTT
j_call: TRBJ2-7; clone_size: NA; d_call: NA; v_call: TRBV11-2; cdr3_aa: CASSPSGPYYEQYF; cdr3_nt: TGTGCCAGCAGCCCCTCTGGGCCGTACTACGAGCAGTACTTC
j_call: TRBJ2-1; clone_size: NA; d_call: TRBD2; v_call: TRBV2; cdr3_aa: CASSEASGAVGGEQFF; cdr3_nt: TGTGCCAGCAGTGAAGCTAGCGGGGCCGTCGGGGGGGAGCAGTTCTTC
j_call: TRBJ2-7; clone_size: NA; d_call: NA; v_call: TRBV27; cdr3_aa: CASSRNSLKSSYEQYF; cdr3_nt: TGTGCCAGCAGTCGCAACAGCCTAAAGAGCTCCTACGAGCAGTACTTC
j_call: TRBJ1-1; clone_size: NA; d_call: NA; v_call: TRBV7-2; cdr3_aa: CASSLNRGGTEAFF; cdr3_nt: TGTGCCAGCAGCCTGAATAGGGGTGGCACTGAAGCTTTCTTT
j_call: TRBJ1-1; clone_size: NA; d_call: NA; v_call: TRBV27; cdr3_aa: CASSLRGWKDFSTEAFF; cdr3_nt: TGTGCCAGCAGTTTAAGGGGTTGGAAAGACTTTAGCACTGAAGCTTTCTTT
j_call: TRBJ1-1; clone_size: few; d_call: TRBD1; v_call: TRBV19; cdr3_aa: CASSILGTGAFF; cdr3_nt: TGTGCCAGTAGTATACTCGGGACAGGAGCATTCTTT
j_call: TRBJ1-5; clone_size: NA; d_call: NA; v_call: TRBV27; cdr3_aa: CASSSRPPRVHQPQHF; cdr3_nt: TGTGCCAGCAGTTCACGTCCGCCGAGGGTCCATCAGCCCCAGCATTTT
j_call: TRBJ1-3; clone_size: once; d_call: NA; v_call: TRBV7-9; cdr3_aa: CASSPRLLLGNTIYF; cdr3_nt: TGTGCCAGCAGCCCCCGACTCCTTCTTGGAAACACCATATATTTT
j_call: TRBJ1-5; clone_size: NA; d_call: NA; v_call: TRBV28; cdr3_aa: CASSRRPDSNQPQHF; cdr3_nt: TGTGCCAGCAGTCGGAGGCCAGATAGCAATCAGCCCCAGCATTTT
j_call: TRBJ1-3; clone_size: NA; d_call: NA; v_call: TRBV19; cdr3_aa: CASSMQGGNTIYF; cdr3_nt: TGTGCCAGTAGTATGCAGGGAGGAAACACCATATATTTT
j_call: TRBJ2-7; clone_size: NA; d_call: TRBD2; v_call: TRBV9; cdr3_aa: CASSAAAGAYEQYF; cdr3_nt: TGTGCCAGCAGCGCGGCAGCGGGGGCCTACGAGCAGTACTTC
j_call: TRBJ1-2; clone_size: few; d_call: NA; v_call: TRBV7-9; cdr3_aa: CASSLGAPGALGPTF; cdr3_nt: TGTGCCAGCAGCTTAGGTGCTCCAGGGGCGTTAGGACCCACCTTC
j_call: TRBJ2-5; clone_size: NA; d_call: TRBD2; v_call: TRBV11-2; cdr3_aa: CASSLISGGAYGTQYF; cdr3_nt: TGTGCCAGCAGCCTCATTAGCGGGGGGGCCTATGGGACCCAGTACTTC
j_call: TRBJ2-3; clone_size: NA; d_call: TRBD2; v_call: TRBV4-1; cdr3_aa: CASSLLAGGTDTQYF; cdr3_nt: TGCGCCAGCAGCCTTCTAGCGGGGGGGACAGATACGCAGTATTTT
j_call: TRBJ1-3; clone_size: NA; d_call: NA; v_call: TRBV9; cdr3_aa: CASSLRGAPGNTIYF; cdr3_nt: TGTGCCAGCAGCCTCCGGGGGGCGCCTGGAAACACCATATATTTT
j_call: TRBJ1-1; clone_size: many; d_call: NA; v_call: TRBV6-6; cdr3_aa: CASSLTGNTEAFF; cdr3_nt: TGTGCCAGCAGTCTGACAGGGAACACTGAAGCTTTCTTT
j_call: TRBJ2-2; clone_size: NA; d_call: TRBD1; v_call: TRBV10-3; cdr3_aa: CAISRTGATGELFF; cdr3_nt: TGTGCCATCAGCCGGACAGGGGCCACCGGGGAGCTGTTTTTT
j_call: TRBJ1-1; clone_size: NA; d_call: TRBD1; v_call: TRBV7-3; cdr3_aa: CASSQGALNTEAFF; cdr3_nt: TGTGCCAGCAGCCAGGGGGCCTTGAACACTGAAGCTTTCTTT
j_call: TRBJ1-1; clone_size: NA; d_call: TRBD1; v_call: TRBV5-6; cdr3_aa: CASSEGASNTEAFF; cdr3_nt: TGTGCCAGCAGCGAGGGGGCCTCGAACACTGAAGCTTTCTTT
j_call: TRBJ2-3; clone_size: NA; d_call: TRBD2; v_call: TRBV5-4; cdr3_aa: CASSLASGFQVDTQYF; cdr3_nt: TGTGCCAGCAGCTTGGCTAGCGGGTTTCAGGTAGATACGCAGTATTTT
j_call: TRBJ1-2; clone_size: NA; d_call: TRBD1; v_call: TRBV19; cdr3_aa: CASSNPRQGVYGYTF; cdr3_nt: TGTGCCAGTAGTAACCCCAGACAGGGAGTCTATGGCTACACCTTC
j_call: TRBJ2-2; clone_size: NA; d_call: NA; v_call: TRBV18; cdr3_aa: CASSSIWQTNTGELFF; cdr3_nt: TGTGCCAGCTCATCGATCTGGCAGACGAACACCGGGGAGCTGTTTTTT
j_call: TRBJ2-4; clone_size: NA; d_call: NA; v_call: TRBV7-2; cdr3_aa: CASSLGGDIQYF; cdr3_nt: TGTGCCAGCAGCTTAGGGGGGGACATTCAGTACTTC
j_call: TRBJ2-5; clone_size: NA; d_call: TRBD1; v_call: TRBV7-9; cdr3_aa: CASSFWSGTEETQYF; cdr3_nt: TGTGCCAGCAGCTTTTGGTCCGGGACAGAAGAGACCCAGTACTTC
j_call: TRBJ2-7; clone_size: NA; d_call: NA; v_call: TRBV9; cdr3_aa: CASSVGRQDGYEQYF; cdr3_nt: TGTGCCAGCAGCGTAGGACGACAGGATGGCTACGAGCAGTACTTC
j_call: TRBJ2-3; clone_size: NA; d_call: TRBD2; v_call: TRBV28; cdr3_aa: CASSDLGTRGLDTQYF; cdr3_nt: TGTGCCAGCAGCGATTTAGGGACTAGGGGGTTGGATACGCAGTATTTT
j_call: TRBJ1-2; clone_size: NA; d_call: NA; v_call: TRBV7-2; cdr3_aa: CASSLLGGGYGYTF; cdr3_nt: TGTGCCAGCAGCTTACTGGGGGGGGGTTATGGCTACACCTTC
j_call: TRBJ2-5; clone_size: NA; d_call: TRBD1; v_call: TRBV7-9; cdr3_aa: CSSSLVQGVLQTQYF; cdr3_nt: TGTTCCAGCAGCTTAGTCCAGGGGGTATTGCAGACCCAGTACTTC